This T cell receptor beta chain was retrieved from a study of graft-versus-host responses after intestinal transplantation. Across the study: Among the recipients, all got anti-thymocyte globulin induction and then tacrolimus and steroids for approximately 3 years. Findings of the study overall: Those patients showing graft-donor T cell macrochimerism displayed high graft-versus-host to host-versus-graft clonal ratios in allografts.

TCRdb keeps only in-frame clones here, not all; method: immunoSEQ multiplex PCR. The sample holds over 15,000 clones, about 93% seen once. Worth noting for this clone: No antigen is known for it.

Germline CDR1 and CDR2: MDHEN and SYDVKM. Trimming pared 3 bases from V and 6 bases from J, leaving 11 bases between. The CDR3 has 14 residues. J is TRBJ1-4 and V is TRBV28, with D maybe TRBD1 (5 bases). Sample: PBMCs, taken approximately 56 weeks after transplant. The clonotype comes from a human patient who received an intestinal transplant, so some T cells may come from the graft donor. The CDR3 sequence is CASSFSGRDEKLFF. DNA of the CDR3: TGTGCCAGCAGTTTTTCGGGGCGGGATGAAAAACTGTTTTTT.